The source of this T cell receptor beta chain is a study of blood T cells in healthy people across ages. The second PCR ran roughly 6 to 11 cycles with a sample-barcoded 5' primer and J-beta primers. Via MiXCR, TCRdb re-called the 5' RACE reads, giving one row per CDR3 protein. This sample has more than 750,000 distinct CDR3 sequences, with roughly 29% found just once. After removal of 6 bases from V and 2 bases from J, the junction contained 7 bases not matched to a gene. The CDR3 covers 16 residues. Germline CDR1 reads SGHDN; CDR2 reads FVKESK. This clonotype came up many times. The sample was also reused in another study, on T cells of mothers and their children.

This chain links TRBV14 with TRBJ2-7, with 13 bases fitting TRBD2. The sequence came from a woman between 40 and 55 years old in good health. The specimen sequenced was blood. The CDR3 DNA follows: TGTGCCAGCAGTCCTTTAACTAGCGGGGGGGCCTACGAGCAGTACTTC. Translation: CASSPLTSGGAYEQYF. Complete variable domain (other parts from reference TRBV14 and TRBJ2-7): EAGVTQFPSHSVIEKGQTVTLRCDPISGHDNLYWYRRVMGKEIKFLLHFVKESKQDESGMPNNRFLAERTGGTYSTLKVQPAELEDSGVYFCASSPLTSGGAYEQYFGPGTRLTVT.